These 28 T cell receptor beta chains were all obtained from the same sample, sequenced in a study of cytomegalovirus exposure and HLA in healthy donors. Profiled with immunoSEQ multiplex PCR; TCRdb holds only in-frame clones, not every one. The sample has about 49,000 clones, around 94% seen once. The sample taken for sequencing was PBMCs. These receptors were taken from a woman younger than 35 in good health and CMV-seropositive.

This chain joins TRBV4-3 and TRBJ2-1, with D tentatively TRBD2 (5 bases). The V end lost 5 bases, the J end lost 3 bases, and 11 bases lay between the germline ends. The CDR3 runs 14 residues. CDR1 and CDR2 (germline): LGHNA, YSLEER. The CDR3 nucleotides are TGCGCCAGCAGCACTTACCGGGACTACAATGAGCAGTTCTTC. Encoded protein: CASSTYRDYNEQFF.

The chain recombines TRBV5-1 with TRBJ2-7; 8 bases match TRBD1. With V trimmed by 3 bases and J by 2 bases, 10 bases remained unmatched. CDR1 SGHRS and CDR2 YFSETQ come from the germline V gene. This CDR3 spans 16 amino acids. In DNA, the CDR3 is TGCGCCAGCAGCTCTATCCGTGAGACAGGGGCCTACGAGCAGTACTTC. Residues: CASSSIRETGAYEQYF.

This sequence joins TRBV29-1 and TRBJ2-7; 7 positions agree with TRBD1. There are 12 residues in the CDR3. Germline-derived CDR1 and CDR2 are SQVTM and ANQGSEA. V lost 1 base to trimming and J lost 6 bases; unmatched junction nucleotides: 3. CDR3 amino acids: CSVEVHRGEQYF. For the CDR3, the DNA is TGCAGCGTTGAAGTGCACAGGGGCGAGCAGTACTTC.

V usage is TRBV4-1 and J usage is TRBJ2-7; D uncertain. Germline values: CDR1 MGHRA, CDR2 YSYEKL. Trimming stripped 0 bases from V and 2 bases from J, with 14 bases between. CDR3 length: 16 amino acids. CDR3 region: CASSQDLPLPTYEQYF. The CDR3, as DNA: TGCGCCAGCAGCCAAGATCTCCCGCTACCCACCTACGAGCAGTACTTC.

The V and J genes are TRBV19 and TRBJ2-5, with 9 nucleotides matching TRBD1. From germline, CDR1 is LNHDA and CDR2 SQIVND (reference sequence). The CDR3 spans 15 residues. J gave up 5 bases and V 3 bases, and 7 bases lay outside the gene matches. This CDR3 reads CASSIGTGKAETQYF. The CDR3 DNA follows: TGTGCCAGTAGTATCGGGACAGGGAAGGCGGAGACCCAGTACTTC. Variable domain in full (rest from reference TRBV19 and TRBJ2-5): DGGITQSPKYLFRKEGQNVTLSCEQNLNHDAMYWYRQDPGQGLRLIYYSQIVNDFQKGDIAEGYSVSREKKESFPLTVTSAQKNPTAFYLCASSIGTGKAETQYFGPGTRLLVL.

The rearrangement joins TRBV10-2 to TRBJ1-4; 10 bases are a match to TRBD1. Germline V gives CDR1 WSHSY, CDR2 SAAADI. The CDR3 length is 15 residues. J lost 11 bases, V lost 2 bases, and 8 bases had no gene match. CDR3 sequence: CASSEETGGASKLFF. The CDR3 nucleotides read TGCGCCAGCAGTGAGGAGACAGGGGGCGCTTCTAAACTGTTTTTT.

The V gene is TRBV6-1, the J gene TRBJ2-1; 14 positions agree with TRBD2. Looked up from germline, CDR1 is MNHNS and CDR2 is SASEGT. This CDR3 contains 19 residues. With 4 bases clipped from V and 4 bases from J, the junction kept 12 bases outside the gene matches. The CDR3 nucleotides read TGTGCCAGCAGTGCAGGACTAGCGGGAGGTCTCCACATATACAATGAGCAGTTCTTC. It specifies CASSAGLAGGLHIYNEQFF.

The chain is built from TRBV4-2 and TRBJ1-4, with D unclear. Germline CDR1 LGHNA, CDR2 YNFKEQ. The V end lost 1 base, the J end lost 0 bases, and 6 bases lay between the germline ends. CDR3 length: 15 amino acids. This CDR3 reads CASSQGGSTNEKLFF. As DNA, the CDR3 is TGTGCCAGCAGCCAAGGAGGGTCAACTAATGAAAAACTGTTTTTT.

The chain uses TRBV19 and TRBJ1-2, with 12 bases identical to TRBD1. The CDR3 contains 13 residues. V trimming: 8 bases; J trimming: 4 bases; junction bases outside the gene matches: 2. Germline V lookup: CDR1 LNHDA, CDR2 SQIVND (reference sequence). CDR3 bases: TGTGCCAGTCAGGGACAGGGGGCCTATGGCTACACCTTC. Translation gives CASQGQGAYGYTF.

This clone was observed once. This chain connects TRBV7-9 to TRBJ2-1, with 13 positions matching TRBD2. Germline CDR1 and CDR2: SEHNR and FQNEAQ (reference sequence). This CDR3 spans 15 amino acids. V shed 4 bases, J shed 4 bases, and the junction held 1 base outside the gene matches. Here the CDR3 reads CASSSTSGRYNEQFF. The DNA of the CDR3 is TGTGCCAGCAGCTCGACTAGCGGGAGGTACAATGAGCAGTTCTTC.

This clone was detected once. The CDR3 nucleotides are TGCGCCAGCAGCCCATCTCCGGGACAGGGGGCCGTTGAGCAGTTCTTC. Translating gives CASSPSPGQGAVEQFF. V is TRBV4-1 and J is TRBJ2-1; 12 bases agree with TRBD1. There are 16 residues in the CDR3. J was trimmed by 9 bases and V by 4 bases; bases with no gene match: 10. CDR1 MGHRA and CDR2 YSYEKL come from the germline V gene.

The chain combines TRBV19 with TRBJ2-2; TRBD2 is a possible D gene (6 bases). Germline values: CDR1 LNHDA, CDR2 SQIVND (reference sequence). The CDR3 has 14 amino acids. Trimming removed 3 bases at V and 4 bases at J, with 9 bases between. CDR3 bases: TGTGCCAGTAGTATCCTCGGGGGCACCGGGGAGCTGTTTTTT. Encoded protein: CASSILGGTGELFF.

CDR3 nucleotides: TGTGCCAGCAGCCATCGCACGTCTAGCGGGAGGGAGAACACCGGGGAGCTGTTTTTT. This sequence encodes CASSHRTSSGRENTGELFF. The chain joins TRBV14 to TRBJ2-2, with TRBD2 matching over 12 bases. J gave up 1 base and V 3 bases, and 9 bases lay outside the gene matches. CDR3 length equals 19 residues. Germline V gives CDR1 SGHDN, CDR2 FVKESK.

The chain employs TRBV29-1 and TRBJ2-7, with TRBD2 identical over 11 bases. The ends lost 6 bases at V and 2 bases at J; junction bases unmatched: 3. CDR3 length: 13 amino acids. Germline CDR1 is SQVTM and CDR2 is ANQGSEA. This chain's CDR3 is CSVTSGRTYEQYF. The CDR3 DNA reads TGCAGCGTCACTAGCGGGAGAACCTACGAGCAGTACTTC.

The genes are TRBV11-1 and TRBJ2-1; 10 nucleotides align to TRBD1. V was pared by 2 bases and J by 6 bases, with 4 bases of the junction left unmatched. Per the germline V gene, CDR1 is SGHAT and CDR2 is FQDESV (reference sequence). The CDR3 is made up of 15 amino acids. This CDR3 is CASSLSRDRGNEQFF. The CDR3 bases are TGTGCCAGCAGCTTATCCCGGGACAGGGGCAATGAGCAGTTCTTC.

The rearrangement joins TRBV27 to TRBJ1-5, with TRBD1 matching over 7 bases. The CDR3 extends over 15 amino acids. The V gene's germline CDR1 is MNHEY and CDR2 SMNVEV (reference sequence). The J segment lost 4 bases and the V segment lost 6 bases, leaving 9 bases of the junction unmatched. CDR3: CASRRQGGGNQPQHF. In nucleotides, the CDR3 is TGTGCCAGCAGAAGACAGGGTGGGGGGAATCAGCCCCAGCATTTT.

DNA for the CDR3: TGCGCCAGCAAAACGACTAGCGGTTACAATGAGCAGTTCTTC. Protein sequence: CASKTTSGYNEQFF. J is TRBJ2-1 and V is TRBV5-1; TRBD2 matches at 9 bases. CDR3 length equals 14 residues. CDR1 is SGHRS, CDR2 YFSETQ, per germline. V lost 6 bases to trimming and J lost 4 bases; unmatched junction nucleotides: 5.

The V call is TRBV30, the J call TRBJ2-2; 9 bases line up with TRBD2. Germline lookup yields CDR1 GTSNPN and CDR2 SVGIG (reference sequence). This CDR3 spans 13 amino acids. Trimming took 7 bases from V and 12 from J; bases not matched to a gene: 12. The CDR3 reads CASMTSGEVQLFF. CDR3 coding DNA: TGTGCCTCAATGACTAGCGGCGAGGTACAGCTGTTTTTT.

The chain recombines TRBV4-2 with TRBJ2-1, with TRBD2 identical over 7 bases. The CDR3 consists of 17 residues. Germline CDR1 is LGHNA and CDR2 is YNFKEQ. V dropped 2 bases and J dropped 5; count of bases not matched to a gene: 12. CDR3 amino acids: CASSQIRGGDMNNEQFF. The DNA of the CDR3 is TGTGCCAGCAGCCAAATCCGTGGGGGGGATATGAACAATGAGCAGTTCTTC.

The gene calls are TRBV7-2 and TRBJ2-3; possibly TRBD2 for D (7 bases). The CDR3 loop spans 17 amino acids. Germline V gene data show CDR1 as SGHTA and CDR2 as FQGNSA. Between the trimmed V and J ends, which lost 5 bases and 5 bases, there was a span of 23 bases. This CDR3 is CASSPKVLPGGGDTQYF. The CDR3 DNA follows: TGTGCCAGCAGCCCAAAGGTTCTACCGGGGGGCGGAGATACGCAGTATTTT. The entire variable domain, with the rest obtained from reference TRBV7-2 and TRBJ2-3, is as follows: GAGVSQSPSNKVTEKGKDVELRCDPISGHTALYWYRQSLGQGLEFLIYFQGNSAPDKSGLPSDRFSAERTGGSVSTLTIQRTQQEDSAVYLCASSPKVLPGGGDTQYFGPGTRLTVL.

A remark on this clone: Other DNA sequences of this sample code for an identical CDR3. This chain links TRBV6-5 with TRBJ2-5; TRBD2 might be the D (5 bases). Per the germline V gene, CDR1 is MNHEY and CDR2 is SVGAGI. The CDR3 sequence is 14 residues long. Trimming removed 1 base at V and 0 bases at J, with 6 bases between. The CDR3 region is CASSYWGDQETQYF. CDR3 in DNA: TGTGCCAGCAGTTACTGGGGAGACCAAGAGACCCAGTACTTC.

The gene calls are TRBV30 and TRBJ2-7, with 11 bases fitting TRBD2. The CDR3 is made up of 17 amino acids. Germline CDR1 is GTSNPN and CDR2 is SVGIG (reference sequence). Trimming removed 0 bases from V and 2 bases from J; junction bases left unmatched: 9. CDR3 nucleotides: TGTGCCTGGAGTGTACCCCTACTAGCGGGAGTGACCTACGAGCAGTACTTC. This gives the protein CAWSVPLLAGVTYEQYF.

This chain uses TRBV28 with TRBJ1-6, with TRBD1 matching 9 bases. Looked up from germline, CDR1 is MDHEN and CDR2 is SYDVKM. The V gene end was trimmed by 8 bases and the J gene end by 5 bases; junction bases not matched to a gene: 7. This CDR3 is built from 15 residues. CDR3 in DNA: TGTGCCAGCTTGCAGGGACAGGGACATAATTCACCCCTCCACTTT. This translates into CASLQGQGHNSPLHF.

J is TRBJ1-1 and V is TRBV7-9, with 8 bases identical to TRBD1. V shed 1 base, J shed 1 base, and the junction held 5 bases outside the gene matches. The CDR3 has 16 amino acids. Germline V CDR1 and CDR2: SEHNR, FQNEAQ (reference sequence). CDR3 sequence: CASSLVGGTGNTEAFF. Here the CDR3 DNA reads TGTGCCAGCAGCTTAGTCGGGGGGACAGGGAACACTGAAGCTTTCTTT.

The chain couples TRBV2 to TRBJ2-6; D is unclear. Germline V lookup: CDR1 SNHLY, CDR2 FYNNEI. This CDR3 comprises 16 residues. Deletions cut 2 bases from V and 0 bases from J, with 8 bases between. CDR3 nucleotide sequence: TGTGCCAGCAGTGAACATTACGGCTCTGGGGCCAACGTCCTGACTTTC. Translating gives CASSEHYGSGANVLTF.

This chain uses TRBV2 with TRBJ2-7, with TRBD2 identical over 8 bases. The junction had 6 bases not matched to a gene; V was cut back by 2 bases and J by 0 bases. The CDR3 sequence is 16 residues long. The germline CDR1 and CDR2 sequences are SNHLY and FYNNEI. CDR3 sequence reads: CASSERRGASSYEQYF. Here the CDR3 DNA reads TGTGCCAGCAGTGAAAGGCGGGGGGCAAGCTCCTACGAGCAGTACTTC.

The chain combines TRBV18 with TRBJ1-4, with D perhaps TRBD1 (6 bases). Germline CDR1 KGHSH, CDR2 LQKENI. V dropped 6 bases and J dropped 10 bases, with 27 bases sitting between them. CDR3 size: 17 residues. In nucleotides, the CDR3 is TGTGCCAGCTCTCCCCAGCAGGGGAATCGGGCCGTCGGAAAACTGTTTTTT. Protein product: CASSPQQGNRAVGKLFF.

This clone was seen a single time. V and J are TRBV9 and TRBJ2-1, with D perhaps matching TRBD1 (5 bases). V lost 3 bases and J lost 6, with 13 bases in between. This CDR3 comprises 14 residues. CDR1 SGDLS and CDR2 YYNGEE come from the germline V gene. CDR3 nucleotides: TGTGCCAGCAGCGCGGTTCAGGGTGGCAATGAGCAGTTCTTC. It yields the protein CASSAVQGGNEQFF.